The sequence of this T cell receptor (beta chain) was determined in a study of cytomegalovirus exposure and HLA in healthy donors. The data were produced by immunoSEQ multiplex PCR, yet TCRdb's version contains in-frame clones alone and is incomplete. The sample yields approximately 220,000 clones, over 70% seen once. Study-wide points: The TCR clusters that emerged in the first cohort tended, a later analysis found, to co-occur in the approximately 130 validation repertoires.

Worth noting for this clone: The antigen is not known.

Trimming removed 3 bases from V and 4 bases from J, with 11 bases in between. This CDR3 is built from 14 residues. Germline values: CDR1 MDHEN, CDR2 SYDVKM. The clonotype comes from a woman in her twenties or thirties in good health and CMV-seropositive. Sequencing was performed on PBMCs. The gene calls are TRBV28 and TRBJ2-3; D gene unclear. In DNA, the CDR3 is TGTGCCAGCAGTTTGCCTCCTAGTCCAGATACGCAGTATTTT. Translating gives CASSLPPSPDTQYF. Looking up the rest from reference TRBV28 and TRBJ2-3 gives the full variable domain: DVKVTQSSRYLVKRTGEKVFLECVQDMDHENMFWYRQDPGLGLRLIYFSYDVKMKEKGDIPEGYSVSREKKERFSLILESASTNQTSMYLCASSLPPSPDTQYFGPGTRLTVL.